This paragraph covers one T cell receptor (beta chain) sequence. Its matching antigen is unknown. This sample was taken from a study of cytomegalovirus exposure and HLA in healthy donors. Turning to the study itself: In terms of ancestry, the Caucasian-associated cluster contained around 79% of the approximately 430 genotyped donors. Regarding the study as a whole: Specific recognition of CMV antigens was confirmed in vitro for a few chains (all CMV-associated).

The study ran its PCR with 60 Vbeta and 13 Jbeta primers. TCRdb keeps only in-frame clones here, not all; method: immunoSEQ multiplex PCR. The table has 85,000 to 110,000 clones, around 66% seen once; the top ten hold under 3.5%. The trim removed 1 base at V and 8 bases at J, leaving 5 bases unmatched. CDR3 length: 16 amino acids. Germline V gives CDR1 SGHTA, CDR2 FQGNSA. The chain combines TRBV7-2 with TRBJ1-4; TRBD1 matches at 12 bases. This clonotype originated in a woman between 45 and 60 years old in good health and CMV-seronegative. The specimen sequenced was PBMCs. For the CDR3, the DNA is TGTGCCAGCAGCTTAGTTGGGACAGGGGGCTTGGAAAAACTGTTTTTT. This translates into CASSLVGTGGLEKLFF.